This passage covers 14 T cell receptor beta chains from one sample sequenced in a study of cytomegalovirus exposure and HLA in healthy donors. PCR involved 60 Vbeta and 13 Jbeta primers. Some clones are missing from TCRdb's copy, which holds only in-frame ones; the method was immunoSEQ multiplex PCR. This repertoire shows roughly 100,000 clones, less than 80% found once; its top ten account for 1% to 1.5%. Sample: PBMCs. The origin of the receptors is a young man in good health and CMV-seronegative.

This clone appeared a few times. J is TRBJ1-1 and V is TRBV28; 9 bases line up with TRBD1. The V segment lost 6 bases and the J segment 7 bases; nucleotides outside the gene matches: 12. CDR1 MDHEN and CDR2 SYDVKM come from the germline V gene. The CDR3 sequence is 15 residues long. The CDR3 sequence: CASSPRTGELGEAFF. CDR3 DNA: TGTGCCAGCAGCCCCCGGACAGGGGAACTCGGTGAAGCTTTCTTT. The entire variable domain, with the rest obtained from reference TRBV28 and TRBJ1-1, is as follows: DVKVTQSSRYLVKRTGEKVFLECVQDMDHENMFWYRQDPGLGLRLIYFSYDVKMKEKGDIPEGYSVSREKKERFSLILESASTNQTSMYLCASSPRTGELGEAFFGQGTRLTVV.

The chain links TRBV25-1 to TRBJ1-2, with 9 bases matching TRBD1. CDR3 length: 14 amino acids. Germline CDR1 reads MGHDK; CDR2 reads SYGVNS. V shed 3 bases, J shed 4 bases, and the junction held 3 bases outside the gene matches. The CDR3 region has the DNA TGTGCCAGCAGTGAGGGACAGGGAACCTATGGCTACACCTTC. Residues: CASSEGQGTYGYTF.

The CDR3 reads CSVESGNYGYTF. In nucleotides, the CDR3 is TGCAGCGTTGAGAGCGGGAACTATGGCTACACCTTC. The chain combines TRBV29-1 with TRBJ1-2; D unresolved. CDR3 length: 12 amino acids. Trimming left V 3 bases short and J 2 bases short, with 7 bases between. CDR1 and CDR2 from the germline V gene are SQVTM and ANQGSEA.

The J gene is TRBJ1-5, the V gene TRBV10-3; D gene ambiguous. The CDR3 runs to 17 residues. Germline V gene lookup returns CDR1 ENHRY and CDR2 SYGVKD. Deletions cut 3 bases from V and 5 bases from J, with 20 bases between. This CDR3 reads CAISDPVEGSADQPQHF. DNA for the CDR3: TGTGCCATCAGTGATCCGGTGGAGGGCTCAGCAGATCAGCCCCAGCATTTT.

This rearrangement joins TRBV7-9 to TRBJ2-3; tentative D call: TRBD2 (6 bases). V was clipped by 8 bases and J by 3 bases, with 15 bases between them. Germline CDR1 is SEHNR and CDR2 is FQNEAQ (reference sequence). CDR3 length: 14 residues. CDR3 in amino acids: CASPKGGATDTQYF. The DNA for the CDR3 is TGTGCCAGCCCGAAGGGCGGGGCAACAGATACGCAGTATTTT.

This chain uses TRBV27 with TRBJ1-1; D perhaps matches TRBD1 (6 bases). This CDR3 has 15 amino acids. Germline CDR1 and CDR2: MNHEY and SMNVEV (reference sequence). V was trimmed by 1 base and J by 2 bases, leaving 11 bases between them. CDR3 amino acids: CASSLLGGRNTEAFF. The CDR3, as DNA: TGTGCCAGCAGTTTATTGGGGGGGCGAAACACTGAAGCTTTCTTT.

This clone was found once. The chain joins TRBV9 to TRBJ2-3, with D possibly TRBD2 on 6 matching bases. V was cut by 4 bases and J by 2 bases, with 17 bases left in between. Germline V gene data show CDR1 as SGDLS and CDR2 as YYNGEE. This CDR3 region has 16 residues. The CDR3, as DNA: TGTGCCAGCAGCCCAGCGGTGGGACTCGCCACAGATACGCAGTATTTT. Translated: CASSPAVGLATDTQYF. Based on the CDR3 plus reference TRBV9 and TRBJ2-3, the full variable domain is DSGVTQTPKHLITATGQRVTLRCSPRSGDLSVYWYQQSLDQGLQFLIQYYNGEERAKGNILERFSAQQFPDLHSELNLSSLELGDSALYFCASSPAVGLATDTQYFGPGTRLTVL.

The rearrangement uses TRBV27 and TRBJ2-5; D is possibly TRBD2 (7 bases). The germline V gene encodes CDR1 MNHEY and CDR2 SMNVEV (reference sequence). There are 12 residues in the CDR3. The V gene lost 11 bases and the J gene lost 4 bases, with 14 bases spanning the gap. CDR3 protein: CASGGPLETQYF. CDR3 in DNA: TGTGCCTCCGGGGGGCCATTAGAGACCCAGTACTTC.

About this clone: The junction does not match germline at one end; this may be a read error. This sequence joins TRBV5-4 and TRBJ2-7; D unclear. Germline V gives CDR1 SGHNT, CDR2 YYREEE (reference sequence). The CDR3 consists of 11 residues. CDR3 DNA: TGTGCCAGCAGCTCCTCCTGCGAGCAGTACTTC. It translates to CASSSSCEQYF.

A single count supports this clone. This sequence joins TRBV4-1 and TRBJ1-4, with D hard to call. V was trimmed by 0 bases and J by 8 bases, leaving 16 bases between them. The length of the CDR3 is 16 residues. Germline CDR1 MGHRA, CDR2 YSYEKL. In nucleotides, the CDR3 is TGCGCCAGCAGCCAAGATCGGTACGACTTTGGGGAAAAACTGTTTTTT. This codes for CASSQDRYDFGEKLFF.

The CDR3 loop reads CASSFLGGSNQPQHF. The CDR3 DNA reads TGTGCCAGCAGTTTTCTGGGGGGGAGCAATCAGCCCCAGCATTTT. The chain joins TRBV28 to TRBJ1-5; tentatively, D is TRBD1 (5 bases). CDR3 length equals 15 residues. Germline assignment: CDR1 MDHEN and CDR2 SYDVKM. V lost 3 bases and J 1 base, leaving 10 bases between the germline ends.

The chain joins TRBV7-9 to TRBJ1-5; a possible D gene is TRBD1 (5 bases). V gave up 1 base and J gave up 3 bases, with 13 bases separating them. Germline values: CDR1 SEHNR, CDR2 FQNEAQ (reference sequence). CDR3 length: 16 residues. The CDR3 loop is CASSLGIQDSNQPQHF. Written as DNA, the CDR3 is TGTGCCAGCAGCTTAGGGATACAGGATTCCAATCAGCCCCAGCATTTT.

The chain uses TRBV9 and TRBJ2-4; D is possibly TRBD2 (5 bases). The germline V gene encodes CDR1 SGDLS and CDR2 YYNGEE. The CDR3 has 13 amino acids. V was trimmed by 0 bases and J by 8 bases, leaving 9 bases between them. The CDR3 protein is CASSVESDYIQYF. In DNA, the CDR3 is TGTGCCAGCAGCGTAGAGTCGGACTACATTCAGTACTTC.

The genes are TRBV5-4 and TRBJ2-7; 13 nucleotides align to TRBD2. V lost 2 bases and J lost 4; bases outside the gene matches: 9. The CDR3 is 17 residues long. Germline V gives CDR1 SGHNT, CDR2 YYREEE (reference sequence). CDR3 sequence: CASSFGSGLAGVYEQYF. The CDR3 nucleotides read TGTGCCAGCAGCTTTGGAAGCGGACTAGCGGGAGTGTACGAGCAGTACTTC.